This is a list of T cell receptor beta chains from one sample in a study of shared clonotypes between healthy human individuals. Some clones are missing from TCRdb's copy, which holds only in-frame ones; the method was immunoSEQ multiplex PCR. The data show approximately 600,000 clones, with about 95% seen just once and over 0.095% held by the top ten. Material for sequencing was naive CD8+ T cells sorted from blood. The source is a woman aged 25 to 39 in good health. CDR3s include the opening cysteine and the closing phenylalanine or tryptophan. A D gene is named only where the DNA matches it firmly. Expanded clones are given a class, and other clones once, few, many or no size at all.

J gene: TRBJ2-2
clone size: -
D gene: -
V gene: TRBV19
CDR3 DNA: TGTGCCAGTAGTGACTTTTTCAGCCGGGGATACACCGGGGAGCTGTTTTTT
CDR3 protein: CASSDFFSRGYTGELFF

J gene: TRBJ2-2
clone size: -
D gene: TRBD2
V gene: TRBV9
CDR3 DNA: TGTGCCAGCAGCGTAGGAGGGACTAGCCCCGGGGAGCTGTTTTTT
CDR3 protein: CASSVGGTSPGELFF

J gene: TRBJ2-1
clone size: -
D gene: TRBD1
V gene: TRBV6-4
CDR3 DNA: TGTGCCAGCAAGGCGGGACAGGGGCTATATGAGCAGTTCTTC
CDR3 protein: CASKAGQGLYEQFF

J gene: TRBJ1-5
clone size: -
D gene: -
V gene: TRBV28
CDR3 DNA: TGTGCCAGCAGTGGAAATCAGCCCCAGCATTTT
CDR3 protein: CASSGNQPQHF

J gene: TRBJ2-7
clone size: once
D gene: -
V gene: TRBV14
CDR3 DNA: TGTGCCAGCAGCCAAGAAGACTGGGACTACGAGCAGTACTTC
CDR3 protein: CASSQEDWDYEQYF

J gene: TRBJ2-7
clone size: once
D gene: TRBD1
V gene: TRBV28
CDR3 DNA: TGTGCCAGCAAACCCCAGGGGGCCATCGGGGGCGAGCAGTACTTC
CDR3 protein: CASKPQGAIGGEQYF

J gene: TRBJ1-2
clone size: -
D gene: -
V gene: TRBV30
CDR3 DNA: TGTGCCTCGGGACTTCAGGCCGATGGCTACACCTTC
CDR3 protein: CASGLQADGYTF

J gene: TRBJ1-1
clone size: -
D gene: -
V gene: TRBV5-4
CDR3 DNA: TGTGCCAGCAGCGTGGGACCGAAAAGTGAAGCTTTCTTT
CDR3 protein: CASSVGPKSEAFF

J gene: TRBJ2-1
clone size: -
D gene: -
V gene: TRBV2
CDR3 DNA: TGTGCCAGCAGTGCCCTAGAAGGAAGTTACAATGAGCAGTTCTTC
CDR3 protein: CASSALEGSYNEQFF

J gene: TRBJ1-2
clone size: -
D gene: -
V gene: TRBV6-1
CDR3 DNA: TGTGCCAGCAGTGAAGTAACCAGGACAGCGTTTTATGGCTACACCTTC
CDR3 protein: CASSEVTRTAFYGYTF

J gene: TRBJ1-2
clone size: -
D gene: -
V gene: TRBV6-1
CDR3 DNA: TGTGCCAGCAGTGATTCAGCGGATGGCTACACCTTC
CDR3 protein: CASSDSADGYTF

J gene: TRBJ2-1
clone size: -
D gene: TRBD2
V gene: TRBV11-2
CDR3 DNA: TGTGCCAGCAGCCGTACTGAAGCGGGAGGCAATGAGCAGTTCTTC
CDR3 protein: CASSRTEAGGNEQFF

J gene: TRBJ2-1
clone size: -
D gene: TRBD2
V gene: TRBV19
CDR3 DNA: TGTGCCAGTAGTATTTCGGGGGGCTCCTACAATGAGCAGTTCTTC
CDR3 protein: CASSISGGSYNEQFF

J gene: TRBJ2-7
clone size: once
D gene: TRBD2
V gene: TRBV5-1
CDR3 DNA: TGCGCCAGCAGCTTGGGCCTAGCGGACACCTACGAGCAGTACTTC
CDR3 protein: CASSLGLADTYEQYF

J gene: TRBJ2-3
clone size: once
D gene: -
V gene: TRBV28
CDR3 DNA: TGTGCCAGCACCCCACGCTTACATAGCACAGATACGCAGTATTTT
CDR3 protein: CASTPRLHSTDTQYF

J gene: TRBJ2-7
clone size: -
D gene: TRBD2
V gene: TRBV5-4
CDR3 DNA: TGTGCCAGCAGCGAACGGGGGGGCGGCTACGAGCAGTACTTC
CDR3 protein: CASSERGGGYEQYF

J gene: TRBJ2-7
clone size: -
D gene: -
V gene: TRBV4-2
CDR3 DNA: TGTGCCAGCAGCCAAGTCTTCAGCGCATACGAGCAGTACTTC
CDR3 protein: CASSQVFSAYEQYF

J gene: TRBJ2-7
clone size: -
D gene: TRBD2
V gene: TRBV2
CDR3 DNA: TGTGCCAGCAGTGAGGGACTAGCGGGACCCGTCCACGAGCAGTACTTC
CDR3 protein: CASSEGLAGPVHEQYF

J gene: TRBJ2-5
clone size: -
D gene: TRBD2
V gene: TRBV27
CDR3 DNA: TGTGCCAGCAGTGACTCGCGGGGGGCAGAGACCCAGTACTTC
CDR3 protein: CASSDSRGAETQYF

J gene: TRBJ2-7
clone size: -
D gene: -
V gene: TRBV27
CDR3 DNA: TGTGCCAGCAGTTTATCAGGACGGGAGCAGTACTTC
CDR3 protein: CASSLSGREQYF

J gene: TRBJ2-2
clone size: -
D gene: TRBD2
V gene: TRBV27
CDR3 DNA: TGTGCCAGCAGTCCGCTCCTGAAGACGACTAGCAGAAACACCGGGGAGCTGTTTTTT
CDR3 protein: CASSPLLKTTSRNTGELFF

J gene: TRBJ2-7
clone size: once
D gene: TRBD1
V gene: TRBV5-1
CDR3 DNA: TGCGCCAGCAGCTCTCGACAGGGCTACGAGCAGTACTTC
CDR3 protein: CASSSRQGYEQYF

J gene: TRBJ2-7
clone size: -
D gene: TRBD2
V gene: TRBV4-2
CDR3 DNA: TGTGCCAGCAGCCTCGGGACTAGCGCCTACGAGCAGTACTTC
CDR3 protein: CASSLGTSAYEQYF

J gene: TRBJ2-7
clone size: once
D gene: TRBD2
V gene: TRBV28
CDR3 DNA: TGTGCCAGCAGTCGGAGCGGGATTGACTACGAGCAGTACTTC
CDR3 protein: CASSRSGIDYEQYF

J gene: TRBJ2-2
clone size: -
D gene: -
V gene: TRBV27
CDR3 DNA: TGTGCCAGCAGAACAGGGCGCGGCGGGGAGCTGTTTTTT
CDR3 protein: CASRTGRGGELFF

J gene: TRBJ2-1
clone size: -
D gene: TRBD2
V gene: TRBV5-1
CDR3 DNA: TGCGCCAGCAGCCCCGGGAGGAATTCCTACAATGAGCAGTTCTTC
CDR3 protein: CASSPGRNSYNEQFF

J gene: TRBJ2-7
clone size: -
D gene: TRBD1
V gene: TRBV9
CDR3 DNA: TGTGCCAGCAGCCCGGGACAGAACAACTACGAGCAGTACTTC
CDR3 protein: CASSPGQNNYEQYF